Below, 16 T cell receptor beta chains from the same sample are listed, as sequenced in a study of Graves' ophthalmopathy and Graves' hyperthyroidism. Amplified TCR beta CDR3 regions were obtained using RNA transcripts as template. First-round RT-PCR relied on HTBI primers, and a second-round multiplex PCR came next. TCRdb redid the calling of the multiplex PCR reads with MiXCR, one entry per CDR3 protein. The data show over 500,000 distinct CDR3 sequences, with 22% seen just once and around 6.9% held by the top ten. Sequenced material: peripheral blood. These receptors came from a woman aged 18-29 years with stable Graves' hyperthyroidism. Some clones in this sample may be carry-over from other donors' samples.

This clonotype was seen a handful of times. V is TRBV13 and J is TRBJ2-2; 10 nucleotides agree with TRBD2. Germline-derived CDR1 and CDR2 are PRHDT and FYEKMQ (reference sequence). Unmatched junction bases numbered 6, after V lost 5 bases and J lost 6 bases. The CDR3 covers 15 residues. DNA of the CDR3: TGTGCCAGCAGCCGAGCGGGGGGGGTGCCCGGGGAGCTGTTTTTT. The encoded protein is CASSRAGGVPGELFF.

This clonotype was seen at least ten times. V gene TRBV20-1 combines with J gene TRBJ1-1, with 10 bases matching TRBD1. The CDR3 runs 13 residues. V was clipped by 2 bases and J by 6 bases; unmatched bases: 3. The germline V gene encodes CDR1 DFQATT and CDR2 SNEGSKA (reference sequence). This CDR3 is CSARSTGGPEAFF. The CDR3, as DNA: TGCAGTGCTAGATCGACAGGGGGCCCTGAAGCTTTCTTT.

The chain carries TRBV5-1 and TRBJ2-2; weak D call: TRBD1 (5 bases). Trimming shortened V by 4 bases and J by 2 bases, and 12 bases separated the two germline ends. The CDR3 totals 15 residues. Looked up from germline, CDR1 is SGHRS and CDR2 is YFSETQ. CDR3 loop: CASSPGQVNTGELFF. The CDR3 DNA reads as TGCGCCAGCAGCCCCGGACAAGTTAACACCGGGGAGCTGTTTTTT.

This clonotype was seen a few times. The rearrangement joins TRBV24-1 to TRBJ2-5; D is perhaps TRBD2 (5 bases). Trimming shortened V by 2 bases and J by 2 bases, and 11 bases separated the two germline ends. The germline V gene has CDR1 KGHDR and CDR2 SFDVKD. The CDR3 covers 15 residues. DNA of the CDR3: TGTGCCACCAGTGATTCGGGGTCAATTCAAGAGACCCAGTACTTC. Residues: CATSDSGSIQETQYF.

This clonotype was seen many times. This chain uses TRBV7-3 with TRBJ2-2, with 7 bases that match TRBD2. Germline values: CDR1 SGHTA, CDR2 FQGTGA. Germline trimming cut 5 bases from V and 0 bases from J; bases unmatched to any gene: 21. There are 21 residues in the CDR3. CDR3 DNA: TGTGCCAGCAGCCCTCTTGTTCCAGCGGGGCAAAAAGTCGCGAACACCGGGGAGCTGTTTTTT. It translates to CASSPLVPAGQKVANTGELFF.

There are many counts of this clonotype. The CDR3 DNA follows: TGTGCCAGCAGTGACACGGGGCAACGGTACGAGCAGTACTTC. It codes for CASSDTGQRYEQYF. The chain joins TRBV6-1 to TRBJ2-7; tentatively, D is TRBD1 or TRBD2 (5 bases each). In germline, CDR1 is MNHNS, CDR2 SASEGT. This CDR3 is built from 14 residues. Trimming shortened V by 3 bases and J by 4 bases, and 13 bases separated the two germline ends.

This clonotype was seen ten or more times. The genes are TRBV20-1 and TRBJ1-2, with TRBD1 matching over 10 bases. This CDR3 is 15 amino acids long. From germline, CDR1 is DFQATT and CDR2 SNEGSKA (reference sequence). With V trimmed by 6 bases and J by 7 bases, 14 bases remained unmatched. The CDR3: CSAPDRGIKVGGYTF. The CDR3 region has the DNA TGCAGTGCACCGGACAGGGGGATAAAAGTGGGTGGCTACACCTTC.

This clonotype came up once. This rearrangement joins TRBV6-5 to TRBJ2-7, with D tentatively TRBD2 (5 bases). Looked up from germline, CDR1 is MNHEY and CDR2 is SVGAGI. The CDR3 loop spans 14 amino acids. The germline V and J ends were trimmed by 3 bases and 3 bases, with 12 bases remaining between them. The CDR3, as DNA: TGTGCCAGCAGTTATAGCAAGGGAGTCTACGAGCAGTACTTC. Encoded protein: CASSYSKGVYEQYF.

This clonotype was picked up a small number of times. A read error may be the cause here, since a much bigger clone is one base away. V gene TRBV28 combines with J gene TRBJ1-1, with a weak D call TRBD1 (6 bases). Germline assignment: CDR1 MDHEN and CDR2 SYDVKM. CDR3 size: 13 residues. The DNA for the CDR3 is TGTGCCAGCAGCGCTCGGGGGGGCACTGAAGCTTGCTTT. Its translation is CASSARGGTEACF.

This clonotype was picked up many times. The chain has TRBV20-1 and TRBJ2-5, with no clear D. Germline V CDR1 and CDR2: DFQATT, SNEGSKA (reference sequence). V was cut by 3 bases and J by 5 bases, with 7 bases left in between. The CDR3 covers 11 residues. The CDR3 spells CSARAPETQYF. CDR3 DNA sequence: TGCAGTGCTAGGGCCCCGGAGACCCAGTACTTC.

Many counts were recorded for this clonotype. The chain has TRBV28 and TRBJ2-5; D not resolved. The CDR3 loop spans 16 amino acids. Trimming removed 5 bases from V and 2 bases from J, with 18 bases in between. Per the germline V gene, CDR1 is MDHEN and CDR2 is SYDVKM. The CDR3 sequence: CASSPSDGFPQETQYF. The CDR3 DNA reads TGTGCCAGCAGTCCCTCGGACGGTTTTCCTCAAGAGACCCAGTACTTC.

This chain joins TRBV9 and TRBJ1-5; possible D gene TRBD1, 5 bases. This CDR3 is 18 amino acids long. From germline, CDR1 is SGDLS and CDR2 YYNGEE. Trimming removed 4 bases from V and 6 bases from J, with 26 bases in between. This chain's CDR3 is CASSPGPSGKRGIQPQHF. DNA for the CDR3: TGTGCCAGCAGCCCCGGTCCTTCGGGCAAAAGGGGCATTCAGCCCCAGCATTTT.

This clonotype was observed a handful of times. A much larger clonotype is one base distant, so this may be a read error. The chain recombines TRBV12-3 or TRBV12-4 with TRBJ1-2, with TRBD1 identical over 8 bases. With 7 bases clipped from V and 5 bases from J, the junction kept 3 bases outside the gene matches. CDR3 length: 12 residues. This CDR3 reads CASTRTGYGYTF. In DNA, the CDR3 is TGTGCCAGCACCCGGACAGGGTATGGCTACACCTTC.

This clonotype appeared many times. V usage is TRBV28 and J usage is TRBJ1-2; D not resolved. Per germline, CDR1 MDHEN and CDR2 SYDVKM. The length of the CDR3 is 14 residues. Trimming cost V 2 bases and J 2 bases, with 9 bases left between them. CDR3 loop: CASSLAGTNYGYTF. The CDR3 nucleotides are TGTGCCAGCAGTTTAGCAGGAACCAACTATGGCTACACCTTC.

The V call is TRBV19, the J call TRBJ1-6; TRBD1 aligns across 9 bases. The CDR3 has 15 residues. The V gene end was trimmed by 6 bases and the J gene end by 13 bases; junction bases not matched to a gene: 13. The germline CDR1 and CDR2 sequences are LNHDA and SQIVND (reference sequence). CDR3 sequence: CASRQGDRAIWPLHF. The CDR3 coding sequence is TGTGCCAGTAGACAGGGGGACAGGGCAATCTGGCCCCTCCACTTT. Filled out from reference TRBV19 and TRBJ1-6, the complete variable domain reads DGGITQSPKYLFRKEGQNVTLSCEQNLNHDAMYWYRQDPGQGLRLIYYSQIVNDFQKGDIAEGYSVSREKKESFPLTVTSAQKNPTAFYLCASRQGDRAIWPLHFGNGTRLTVT.

This clonotype has just a few counts. The chain is built from TRBV4-2 and TRBJ1-5; D perhaps matches TRBD1 (6 bases). CDR3 length equals 15 residues. Germline V CDR1 and CDR2: LGHNA, YNFKEQ. Trimming removed 2 bases from V and 2 bases from J, with 10 bases in between. The DNA for the CDR3 is TGTGCCAGCAGCCAAACAGGGAGTGGCAATCAGCCCCAGCATTTT. Translating it yields CASSQTGSGNQPQHF.